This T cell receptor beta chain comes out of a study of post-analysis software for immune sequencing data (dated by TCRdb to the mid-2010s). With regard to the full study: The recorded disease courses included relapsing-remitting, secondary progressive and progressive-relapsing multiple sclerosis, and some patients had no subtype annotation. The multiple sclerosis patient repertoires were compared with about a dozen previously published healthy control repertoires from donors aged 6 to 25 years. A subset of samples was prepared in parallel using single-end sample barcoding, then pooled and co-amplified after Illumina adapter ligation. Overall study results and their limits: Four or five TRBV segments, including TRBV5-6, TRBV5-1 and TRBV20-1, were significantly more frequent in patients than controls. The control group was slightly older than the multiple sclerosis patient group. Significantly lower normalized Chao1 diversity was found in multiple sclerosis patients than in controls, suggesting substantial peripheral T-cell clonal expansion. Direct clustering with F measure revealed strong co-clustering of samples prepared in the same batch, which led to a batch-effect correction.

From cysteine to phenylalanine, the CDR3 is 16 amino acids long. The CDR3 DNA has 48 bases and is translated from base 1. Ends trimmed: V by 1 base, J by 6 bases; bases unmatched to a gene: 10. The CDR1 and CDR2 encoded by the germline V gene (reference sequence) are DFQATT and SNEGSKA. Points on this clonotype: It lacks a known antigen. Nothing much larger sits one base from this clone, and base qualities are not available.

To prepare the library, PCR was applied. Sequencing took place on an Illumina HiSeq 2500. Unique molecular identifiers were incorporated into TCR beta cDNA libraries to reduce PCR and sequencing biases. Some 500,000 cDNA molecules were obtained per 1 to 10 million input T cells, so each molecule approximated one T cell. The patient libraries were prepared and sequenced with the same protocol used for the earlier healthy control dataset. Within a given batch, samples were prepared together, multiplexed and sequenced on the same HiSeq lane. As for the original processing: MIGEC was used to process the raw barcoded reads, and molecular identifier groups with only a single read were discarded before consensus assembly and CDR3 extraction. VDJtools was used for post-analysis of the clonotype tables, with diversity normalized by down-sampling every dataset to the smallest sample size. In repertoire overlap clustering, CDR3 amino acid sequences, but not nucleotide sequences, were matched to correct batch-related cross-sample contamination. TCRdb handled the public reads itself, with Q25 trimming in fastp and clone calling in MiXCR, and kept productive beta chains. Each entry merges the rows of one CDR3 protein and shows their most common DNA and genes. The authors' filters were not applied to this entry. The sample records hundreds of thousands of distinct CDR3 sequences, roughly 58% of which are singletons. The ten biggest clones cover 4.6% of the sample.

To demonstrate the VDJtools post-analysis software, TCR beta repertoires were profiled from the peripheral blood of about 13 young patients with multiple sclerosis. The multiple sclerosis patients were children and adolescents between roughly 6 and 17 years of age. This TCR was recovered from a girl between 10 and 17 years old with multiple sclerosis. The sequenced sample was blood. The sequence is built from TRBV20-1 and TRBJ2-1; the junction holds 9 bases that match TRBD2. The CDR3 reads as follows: CSARGGGVAGVNEQFF. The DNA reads TGCAGTGCTAGAGGCGGCGGAGTAGCGGGGGTCAATGAGCAGTTCTTC.